This T cell receptor beta chain originates from a study of blood T cell repertoires in COVID-19 (dated by TCRdb to 2019 to 2021). Notes on the research overall: Samples covering the acute and convalescent phases of COVID-19 were provided by collaborators in the United States, Italy and Spain. The prospective study material was composed of cDNA or gDNA derived from T cells, B-cell-depleted T cells, or PBMCs. The dataset comprised deeply sampled blood TCRbeta repertoires from subjects exposed to, actively infected with, or recovered from COVID-19. A freely available public database, intended as a resource for researchers studying the immune response to SARS-CoV-2, is where the repertoires were released. Samples came from the ongoing ImmuneRACE study (first 160 participants) plus 1,254 subjects from 6 global collaborators. The sample metadata nearly always contained a de-identified subject ID, COVID-19 status, age in years and sex. Where available, HLA class I and class II types were taken from metadata supplied by the sample provider and were not determined by assay-based typing.

One collaborating source in Seattle enrolled patients during active infection and followed them longitudinally through the course of disease. The collaborating institutions used their own protocols to collect whole blood in K2EDTA tubes. For TCRbeta analysis, collaborators shipped samples in one of three forms: frozen whole blood, isolated PBMCs, or DNA extracted from either of those sample types. Its CDR3 holds 14 amino acids, cysteine through phenylalanine. Only the CDR3 DNA is retained, 42 bases long and in frame from the first base. The junction carries 15 bases between V and J, which are trimmed by 6 bases and 4 bases respectively. Sequences MDHEN (CDR1) and SYDVKM (CDR2) are obtained from the germline V gene. The immunoSEQ Assay, a bias-controlled multiplex PCR, was used to amplify TCRbeta CDR3 regions from genomic DNA. In the original analysis: The number of nucleated cells in each sample was estimated from the amplification of reference gene primers within the assay. To quantify the absolute abundance of each unique TCRbeta CDR3 rearrangement, sequence reads were collapsed and filtered. For each sample, productive Simpson clonality was calculated as the square root of Simpson's diversity index over productive rearrangements. TCRdb carries this immuneACCESS record with in-frame sequences only. Its versions omit some clonotypes, under half of them owing to an unresolved V gene in the studies checked, with the rest unexplained. The D gene and trimming were derived from the DNA, and the V and J assignments and clone size from that table. This sample comprises about 200,000 clones, approximately 90% of them detected only once. The ten largest make up about 10% of the sample.

Here is what the overall study found, with its caveats: The quantity of clinical and demographic metadata differed by source and by participant and was supplied without curation.

As concerns this clone: This clone's antigen is unknown. No much larger clone is present one base from it, and per-base qualities are unavailable.

Material for sequencing was peripheral blood. The V and J genes are TRBV28 and TRBJ1-2; the D gene identity is not certain. The receptor was derived from a woman in her forties or fifties with COVID-19, enrolled during active disease. The DNA sequence is given as TGTGCCAGCAGAACGAGGGTGGATGGCTATGGCTACACCTTC. This sequence encodes CASRTRVDGYGYTF.